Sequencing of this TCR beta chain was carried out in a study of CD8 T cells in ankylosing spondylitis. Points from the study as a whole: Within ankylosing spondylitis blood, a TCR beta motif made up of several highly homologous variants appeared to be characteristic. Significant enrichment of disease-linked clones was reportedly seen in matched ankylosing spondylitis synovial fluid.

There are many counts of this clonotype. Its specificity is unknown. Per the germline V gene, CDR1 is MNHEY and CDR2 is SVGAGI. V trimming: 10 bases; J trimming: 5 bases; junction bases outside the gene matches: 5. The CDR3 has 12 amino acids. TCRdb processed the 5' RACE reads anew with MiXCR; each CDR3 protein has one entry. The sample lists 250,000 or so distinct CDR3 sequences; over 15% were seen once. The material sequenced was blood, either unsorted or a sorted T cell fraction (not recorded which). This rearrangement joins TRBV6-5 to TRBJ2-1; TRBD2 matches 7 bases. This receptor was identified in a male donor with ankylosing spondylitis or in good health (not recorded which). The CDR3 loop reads CATALADNEQFF. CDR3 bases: TGTGCCACCGCCCTAGCGGACAATGAGCAGTTCTTC.